This T cell receptor beta chain was captured by sequencing in a study of blood T cells in healthy people across ages (dated by TCRdb to the mid-2010s). In the study overall: In model experiments, template switching captured about one uniquely barcoded TCR beta cDNA molecule for every two T cells. Two additional independent replicas of 1 million unique cDNA reads from the same blood draw were analyzed for two donors (one aged 18 to 29 and one aged 80 or older). Donors of different ages were randomly distributed across sequencing lanes to avoid experimental bias. To track age-related changes in TCR beta repertoire diversity, the study relied on deep sequencing normalized with unique cDNA molecular identifiers. Four age groups were formed from the donors: young (average approximately 15 years), middle-aged (approximately 40), aged (under 70) and long-lived (around 80).

Findings and caveats that apply to the study as a whole: Observed TCR beta diversity per million T cells fell roughly linearly with age, and a significant reduction was already apparent by age roughly 41. There was a strong correlation between observed TCR beta diversity and the percentage of naive T cells measured by flow cytometry. Bulk unsorted PBMC profiling prevented conclusive comparison of naive and antigen-experienced compartments. Estimates of total diversity from one million sequenced T cells were regarded as lower bounds and underestimates. Compared with the aged group, the long-lived group had more naive CD4+ T cells, fewer expanded clones and increased TCR diversity, suggesting age selection. Because the CMV infection status of the donors was unknown, age-related changes in expanded clonotypes may potentially have been confounded.

The germline V gene supplies CDR1 MDHEN and CDR2 SYDVKM. Counted from cysteine to phenylalanine, this CDR3 has 17 amino acids. The only DNA kept is the CDR3, 51 bases in frame from the first base. Receptor amplification or capture employed 5' RACE. A second PCR of roughly 6 to 11 cycles was run with a J-beta primer mix and a sample-barcoded 5' primer. Each TCR beta cDNA molecule received a unique molecular identifier from a template-switch 5' adaptor carrying 12 random nucleotides. Each sample yielded at least 3 million CDR3-containing paired-end reads. All of the RNA was converted into first-strand cDNA using the Mint cDNA synthesis kit, with a TRBC-specific oligonucleotide serving as the primer. After uracil-DNA glycosylase treatment, a first 18-cycle PCR used universal primers M1SS and BC2_uni_R on all cDNA. The study's processing was this. For normalization, 1 million high-quality reads, each with a distinct molecular identifier, were randomly selected from each sample. Instead of being binned into consensus sequences, reads with shared molecular identifiers were discarded. MiTCR, with a Q25 quality threshold and the strictest error-elimination algorithm, was used for CDR3 identification, clonotype clustering and error correction. A nonparametric unseen species model with Euler transformation was used to estimate a lower bound on total TCR beta diversity. TCRdb handled the public reads itself, with Q25 trimming in fastp and clone calling in MiXCR, and kept productive beta chains. A single entry per CDR3 protein holds the most common genes and DNA from its merged rows. In this record, the V and J calls reflect TCRdb's handling and not the investigators' own analysis. The sample contains approximately 2,000,000 distinct CDR3 sequences, about two fifths of them found a single time. The ten largest clones represent roughly 23% of the sample.

The roughly 39 donors, aged about 6 to 95 years, were systemically healthy Caucasian individuals from Russia. Each donor gave ten milliliters of peripheral blood, collected into EDTA-treated Vacutainer tubes. PBMCs were isolated by Ficoll-Paque density-gradient centrifugation, with at least 7 million obtained per sample. Total RNA was extracted from PBMCs with Trizol reagent, with at least 5 micrograms obtained per sample. The percentages of naive CD45RAhigh/CD27high T cells were determined by flow cytometry on a PBMC aliquot from every donor. In the case of this clonotype: There is no known antigen for this receptor. No base quality values were provided; no much bigger clone lies one nucleotide off.

The chain is encoded by TRBV28 joined to TRBJ2-7, and TRBD2 aligns with 13 junction nucleotides. The J call may not be correct, given that the DNA end is closer to TRBJ2-5. The sample taken for sequencing was blood. The sequence was collected from a human donor in good health. The DNA sequence reads TGTGCCAGCAGTTCCTGGACTAGCGGGGGATTGGGGGAGACCCAGTACTTC. This gives the protein CASSSWTSGGLGETQYF.